Each of the 29 T cell receptor beta chains below was sequenced from the same sample in a study of T cells in Graves' hyperthyroidism and ophthalmopathy. It was RNA transcripts that yielded the amplified TCR beta CDR3 regions. The HTBI primer set drove a first-round RT-PCR of the TCR CDR3. TCRdb analysed the multiplex PCR reads with MiXCR anew, one entry per CDR3 protein. The sample has 300,000 to 400,000 distinct CDR3 sequences, roughly 15% seen once. Material for sequencing was blood. These receptors were obtained from a woman aged 30 to 39 with Graves' ophthalmopathy.

This clonotype was detected only a few times. The rearrangement links TRBV19 to TRBJ2-1; 7 bases fit TRBD1. Trimming at V came to 7 bases and at J to 11 bases, leaving 17 bases not matched to a gene. CDR3 length: 15 residues. CDR1 and CDR2 from the germline V gene are LNHDA and SQIVND (reference sequence). CDR3 coding DNA: TGTGCCAGTACCAAAACCCCCCTTGACAGGGAGCAGCAGTTCTTC. This gives the protein CASTKTPLDREQQFF. Filled out from reference TRBV19 and TRBJ2-1, the complete variable domain reads DGGITQSPKYLFRKEGQNVTLSCEQNLNHDAMYWYRQDPGQGLRLIYYSQIVNDFQKGDIAEGYSVSREKKESFPLTVTSAQKNPTAFYLCASTKTPLDREQQFFGPGTRLTVL.

In this sample, this clonotype turned up many times. The gene calls are TRBV5-1 and TRBJ2-7; D perhaps matches TRBD2 (6 bases). This CDR3 has 15 residues. Trimming left V 0 bases short and J 4 bases short, with 14 bases between. CDR1 and CDR2 (germline): SGHRS, YFSETQ. The CDR3 DNA reads as TGCGCCAGCAGCTTGGTGGCAGGGACTGCGTACGAGCAGTACTTC. The encoded protein is CASSLVAGTAYEQYF. Together with reference TRBV5-1 and TRBJ2-7, the CDR3 gives the full variable domain: KAGVTQTPRYLIKTRGQQVTLSCSPISGHRSVSWYQQTPGQGLQFLFEYFSETQRNKGNFPGRFSGRQFSNSRSEMNVSTLELGDSALYLCASSLVAGTAYEQYFGPGTRLTVT.

Worth noting for this clonotype: A much larger clone differs from this one at a single base, so this may be a read error. This chain uses TRBV27 with TRBJ1-1, with D possibly matching TRBD1 (6 bases). Germline V lookup: CDR1 MNHEY, CDR2 SMNVEV (reference sequence). The CDR3 is made up of 15 amino acids. In DNA, the CDR3 is TGTGCCAGCAGTTTACGCAGGGGCTATAACACTGCAGCTTTCTTT. This sequence encodes CASSLRRGYNTAAFF.

There are many counts of this clonotype. As DNA, the CDR3 is TGTGCCAGCAGCCAAGCTCAAGGGCAGTTCTTC. This sequence encodes CASSQAQGQFF. The chain joins TRBV3-1 to TRBJ2-1; unclear D gene. V was pared by 1 base and J by 12 bases, with 7 bases between. Germline V gene data show CDR1 as LGHDT and CDR2 as YNNKEL (reference sequence). This CDR3 has 11 amino acids.

Turning to this clonotype: This could be a read error, since a much larger clone is one nucleotide away. The J gene is TRBJ2-4, the V gene TRBV20-1; 7 bases match TRBD1. CDR1 and CDR2 from the germline V gene are DFQATT and SNEGSKA (reference sequence). This CDR3 comprises 13 residues. The CDR3 nucleotides read TGCAGTGCTAGAGAGGCAGGGGGAAACGTTCAGTACTTC. Protein product: CSAREAGGNVQYF.

This clonotype was seen repeatedly, ten times or more. The V call is TRBV6-1, the J call TRBJ1-6; D remains ambiguous. The CDR3 loop spans 18 amino acids. Germline V gene data show CDR1 as MNHNS and CDR2 as SASEGT. Trimming took off 6 bases at V and 1 base at J, with 19 bases between the two ends. CDR3 sequence reads: CASSQTSGLGSYNSPLHF. Here the CDR3 DNA reads TGTGCCAGCAGCCAAACCAGTGGCCTGGGGTCCTATAATTCACCCCTCCACTTT.

The V call is TRBV29-1, the J call TRBJ2-3; 9 bases line up with TRBD1. CDR1 SQVTM and CDR2 ANQGSEA come from the germline V gene. The CDR3 extends over 16 amino acids. The trim removed 4 bases at V and 1 base at J, leaving 9 bases unmatched. CDR3 nucleotides: TGCAGCGTTGTGGGGGACAGGGAATGGGGCACAGATACGCAGTATTTT. Residues: CSVVGDREWGTDTQYF.

V usage is TRBV4-1 and J usage is TRBJ2-1; 16 nucleotides match TRBD2. V dropped 3 bases and J dropped 8; count of bases not matched to a gene: 4. Germline V gene sequence: CDR1 MGHRA, CDR2 YSYEKL. The CDR3 runs 16 residues. CDR3 protein: CASSQGLAGGPDEQFF. CDR3 nucleotides: TGCGCCAGCAGCCAGGGACTAGCGGGGGGGCCCGATGAGCAGTTCTTC.

This clonotype was counted ten times or more. The gene calls are TRBV7-9 and TRBJ1-1, with TRBD1 as a possible D gene (6 bases). Germline-derived CDR1 and CDR2 are SEHNR and FQNEAQ (reference sequence). This CDR3 has 14 amino acids. V was trimmed by 3 bases and J by 0 bases, leaving 8 bases between them. The CDR3 DNA reads as TGTGCCAGCAGCTTTGAGGGGGTGAACACTGAAGCTTTCTTT. It translates to CASSFEGVNTEAFF.

V gene TRBV9 combines with J gene TRBJ2-7; perhaps TRBD2 as D (6 bases). The V end was cut by 0 bases, the J end by 3 bases, with 13 bases between. The CDR3 loop spans 15 amino acids. Germline V lookup: CDR1 SGDLS, CDR2 YYNGEE. The CDR3 loop reads CASSVAGTADYEQYF. For the CDR3, the DNA is TGTGCCAGCAGCGTAGCCGGGACTGCGGACTACGAGCAGTACTTC.

This clonotype has more than one count but fewer than ten. The CDR3 is CSARRIGETQYF. CDR3 nucleotides: TGCAGTGCTAGACGGATAGGTGAGACCCAGTACTTC. The chain recombines TRBV20-1 with TRBJ2-5; no clear D gene. V dropped 2 bases and J dropped 5 bases, with 9 bases sitting between them. CDR3 length: 12 amino acids. The germline gives CDR1 DFQATT, CDR2 SNEGSKA (reference sequence).

This clonotype has at least ten counts. The rearrangement uses TRBV11-3 and TRBJ1-1; the D is unclear. CDR1 is SGHNT and CDR2 is YENEEA in the germline V gene. CDR3 size: 13 residues. The ends were cut back, 4 bases at V and 1 base at J, with 7 bases in the middle. The CDR3 DNA sequence: TGTGCCAGCAGCTCCCTCCCGAACACTGAAGCTTTCTTT. Translation gives CASSSLPNTEAFF.

The sample holds a few counts of this clonotype. The V gene is TRBV10-3, the J gene TRBJ1-1; D gene unclear. This CDR3 comprises 12 residues. Germline lookup yields CDR1 ENHRY and CDR2 SYGVKD. Trimming removed 2 bases at V and 5 bases at J, with 6 bases between. This CDR3 reads CAISEGETEAFF. The CDR3, as DNA: TGTGCCATCAGTGAGGGAGAGACTGAAGCTTTCTTT.

This clonotype was seen ten or more times. This chain links TRBV12-3 or TRBV12-4 with TRBJ1-1; 7 bases agree with TRBD1. Trimming took 9 bases from V and 3 from J; bases not matched to a gene: 16. The CDR3 is made up of 16 amino acids. CDR3 nucleotides: TGTGCCAGTCTATACCCGGAGACAGGGAGTGACACTGAAGCTTTCTTT. Its protein is CASLYPETGSDTEAFF.

This clonotype was picked up many times. CDR3 DNA sequence: TGTGCCATCAGAAGTTGGGACAGTAAGAACACTGAAGCTTTCTTT. Protein: CAIRSWDSKNTEAFF. V gene TRBV10-3 combines with J gene TRBJ1-1; 7 bases fit TRBD1. Trimming took 6 bases from V and 1 from J; bases not matched to a gene: 8. The CDR3 length is 15 residues. CDR1 and CDR2 (germline): ENHRY, SYGVKD.

This clonotype was recorded a few times. The chain couples TRBV19 to TRBJ1-3; D is perhaps TRBD1 (6 bases). The length of the CDR3 is 12 residues. CDR1 is LNHDA, CDR2 SQIVND, per germline (reference sequence). V gave up 5 bases and J gave up 5 bases, with 7 bases separating them. CDR3 sequence reads: CASSRGRNTIYF. The CDR3 DNA reads TGTGCCAGTAGTCGGGGGCGAAACACCATATATTTT.

At least ten counts were recorded for this clonotype. The rearrangement joins TRBV20-1 to TRBJ2-3; 12 nucleotides match TRBD2. Germline trimming cut 4 bases from V and 3 bases from J; bases unmatched to any gene: 2. There are 14 residues in the CDR3. Germline V gene data show CDR1 as DFQATT and CDR2 as SNEGSKA (reference sequence). The CDR3 sequence: CSATTSGGTDTQYF. The CDR3 coding sequence is TGCAGTGCTACGACTAGCGGGGGAACAGATACGCAGTATTTT.

This clonotype was seen at least ten times. The J gene is TRBJ1-5, the V gene TRBV18, with D possibly matching TRBD1 (5 bases). Germline CDR1 reads KGHSH; CDR2 reads LQKENI. The CDR3 is 16 residues long. V was shortened by 0 bases and J by 2 bases, with 11 bases between the two germline ends. CDR3 sequence reads: CASSPPVRGRNQPQHF. In nucleotides, the CDR3 is TGTGCCAGCTCACCACCGGTCCGGGGCCGCAATCAGCCCCAGCATTTT.

This clonotype came up many times. The rearrangement uses TRBV24-1 and TRBJ1-5; 9 positions match TRBD1. The CDR3 consists of 17 residues. The junction had 10 bases not matched to a gene; V was cut back by 4 bases and J by 4 bases. Germline lookup yields CDR1 KGHDR and CDR2 SFDVKD. Written as DNA, the CDR3 is TGTGCCACCAGTGACCCCACGACAGGGGGTCGGAATCAGCCCCAGCATTTT. It yields the protein CATSDPTTGGRNQPQHF.

The chain carries TRBV20-1 and TRBJ2-7, with D uncertain. The CDR3 loop spans 11 amino acids. V was cut by 3 bases and J by 6 bases, with 9 bases left in between. Germline CDR1 DFQATT, CDR2 SNEGSKA (reference sequence). The CDR3 loop reads CSARIVGEQYF. In DNA, the CDR3 is TGCAGTGCTAGGATTGTGGGCGAGCAGTACTTC.

This clonotype was observed at least ten times. The rearrangement links TRBV7-9 to TRBJ1-5; D perhaps matches TRBD1 (6 bases). The V end was cut by 5 bases, the J end by 5 bases, with 16 bases between. Germline lookup yields CDR1 SEHNR and CDR2 FQNEAQ (reference sequence). The CDR3 spans 15 residues. Written as DNA, the CDR3 is TGTGCCAGCAGCAAAACAGGGTTCGCGGATCAGCCCCAGCATTTT. This encodes CASSKTGFADQPQHF.

CDR3 residues: CASSKFGRGYGYTF. The CDR3 nucleotides read TGTGCCAGTAGTAAATTTGGCAGGGGCTATGGCTACACCTTC. The genes are TRBV19 and TRBJ1-2; D possibly corresponds to TRBD1 (6 bases). Germline V gene data show CDR1 as LNHDA and CDR2 as SQIVND (reference sequence). V was clipped by 4 bases and J by 4 bases, with 13 bases between them. The CDR3 is made up of 14 amino acids.

This clonotype was seen repeatedly, ten times or more. The gene calls are TRBV30 and TRBJ2-3; 9 positions match TRBD1. Trimming removed 2 bases from V and 5 bases from J; junction bases left unmatched: 2. This CDR3 has 13 residues. Germline V gene sequence: CDR1 GTSNPN, CDR2 SVGIG (reference sequence). Written as DNA, the CDR3 is TGTGCCTGGAGTTTGACAGGGGGAGATACGCAGTATTTT. Encoded protein: CAWSLTGGDTQYF.

The CDR3 spells CASRKQGNYGYTF. The DNA of the CDR3 is TGTGCCAGTAGAAAACAGGGGAACTATGGCTACACCTTC. The chain joins TRBV19 to TRBJ1-2, with TRBD1 matching 7 bases. Trimming took 6 bases from V and 2 from J; bases not matched to a gene: 3. The CDR3 runs 13 residues. Germline V gives CDR1 LNHDA, CDR2 SQIVND (reference sequence).

This clonotype was observed at least ten times. The rearrangement links TRBV6-2 or TRBV6-3 to TRBJ2-1, with a weak D call TRBD2 (6 bases). The V gene's germline CDR1 is MNHEY and CDR2 SVGEGT. V shed 5 bases and J shed 8 bases, with 7 bases lying between them. The CDR3 totals 11 residues. In nucleotides, the CDR3 is TGTGCCAGCAGTAAGCGGGATGAGCAGTTCTTC. Translation: CASSKRDEQFF.

This clonotype was recorded at least ten times. This sequence joins TRBV7-9 and TRBJ2-5; D perhaps matches TRBD2 (6 bases). This CDR3 is 13 amino acids long. V shed 8 bases and J shed 2 bases, with 12 bases lying between them. CDR1 and CDR2 (germline): SEHNR, FQNEAQ (reference sequence). The CDR3 protein is CASGVGLQETQYF. DNA for the CDR3: TGTGCCAGCGGTGTGGGACTTCAAGAGACCCAGTACTTC.

V and J are TRBV15 and TRBJ1-4; TRBD1 aligns across 9 bases. This CDR3 region has 15 residues. Looked up from germline, CDR1 is LNHNV and CDR2 is YYDKDF (reference sequence). V gave up 3 bases and J gave up 5 bases; unmatched junction bases: 4. CDR3 loop: CATSSYGTGNEKLFF. CDR3 DNA: TGTGCCACCAGCAGCTACGGGACAGGGAATGAAAAACTGTTTTTT.

The chain links TRBV20-1 to TRBJ2-7; 7 nucleotides match TRBD2. Trimming removed 0 bases from V and 3 bases from J; junction bases left unmatched: 11. This CDR3 spans 16 amino acids. Germline values: CDR1 DFQATT, CDR2 SNEGSKA (reference sequence). CDR3 nucleotide sequence: TGCAGTGCTAGAGATTATGGACTAGTCGGTGACTACGAGCAGTACTTC. Translation gives CSARDYGLVGDYEQYF.

This clonotype has ten or more counts. The chain links TRBV9 to TRBJ1-2; TRBD1 matches 8 bases. The CDR3 consists of 14 residues. The germline V gene encodes CDR1 SGDLS and CDR2 YYNGEE. The junction had 3 bases not matched to a gene; V was cut back by 2 bases and J by 3 bases. CDR3 nucleotide sequence: TGTGCCAGCAGCGTTGGGGGACAGGACTATGGCTACACCTTC. Its translation: CASSVGGQDYGYTF.